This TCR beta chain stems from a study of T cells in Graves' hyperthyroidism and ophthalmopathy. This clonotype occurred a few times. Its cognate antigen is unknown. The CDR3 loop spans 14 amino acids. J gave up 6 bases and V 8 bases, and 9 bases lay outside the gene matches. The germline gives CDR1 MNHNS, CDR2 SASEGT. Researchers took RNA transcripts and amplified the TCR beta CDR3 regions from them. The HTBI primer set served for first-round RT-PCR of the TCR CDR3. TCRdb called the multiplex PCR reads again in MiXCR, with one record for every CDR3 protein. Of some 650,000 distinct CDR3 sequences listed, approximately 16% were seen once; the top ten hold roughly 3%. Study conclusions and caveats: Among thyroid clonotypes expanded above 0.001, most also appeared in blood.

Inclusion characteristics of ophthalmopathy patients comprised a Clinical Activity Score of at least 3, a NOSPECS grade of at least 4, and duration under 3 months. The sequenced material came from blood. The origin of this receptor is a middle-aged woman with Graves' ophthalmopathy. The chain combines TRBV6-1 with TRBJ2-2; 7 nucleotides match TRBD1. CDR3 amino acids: CASGFSGGAGELFF. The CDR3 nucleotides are TGTGCCAGCGGATTCTCAGGGGGAGCCGGGGAGCTGTTTTTT.